Sequencing of this T cell receptor beta chain was carried out in a study of cytomegalovirus exposure and HLA in healthy donors. CDR1 and CDR2 from the germline V gene are MDHEN and SYDVKM. CDR3 length equals 11 residues. The germline V and J ends were trimmed by 6 bases and 13 bases, with 12 bases remaining between them. PCR employed 60 Vbeta and 13 Jbeta primers. Some clones are missing from TCRdb's copy, which holds only in-frame ones; the method was immunoSEQ multiplex PCR. The table includes around 150,000 clones, about 61% detected once. The J gene is TRBJ1-4, the V gene TRBV28; D gene unclear. The clonotype was recovered from a male donor in good health and CMV-seronegative. Sequencing was carried out using PBMCs. The CDR3 loop reads CASSLEGGLFF. CDR3 in DNA: TGTGCCAGCAGCCTAGAGGGAGGACTGTTTTTT. Complete variable domain (other parts from reference TRBV28 and TRBJ1-4): DVKVTQSSRYLVKRTGEKVFLECVQDMDHENMFWYRQDPGLGLRLIYFSYDVKMKEKGDIPEGYSVSREKKERFSLILESASTNQTSMYLCASSLEGGLFFGSGTQLSVL.